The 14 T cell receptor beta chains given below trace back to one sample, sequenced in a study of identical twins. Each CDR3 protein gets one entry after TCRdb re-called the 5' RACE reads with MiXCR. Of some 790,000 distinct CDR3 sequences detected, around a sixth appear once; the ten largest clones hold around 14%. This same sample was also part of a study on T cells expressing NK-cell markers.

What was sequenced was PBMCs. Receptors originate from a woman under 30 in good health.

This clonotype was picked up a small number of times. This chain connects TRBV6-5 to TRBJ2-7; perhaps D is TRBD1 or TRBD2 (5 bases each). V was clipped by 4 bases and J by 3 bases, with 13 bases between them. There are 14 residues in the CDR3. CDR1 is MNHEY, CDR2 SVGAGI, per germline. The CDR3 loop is CASSSSQGDYEQYF. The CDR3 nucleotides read TGTGCCAGCAGTTCGTCTCAGGGAGACTACGAGCAGTACTTC.

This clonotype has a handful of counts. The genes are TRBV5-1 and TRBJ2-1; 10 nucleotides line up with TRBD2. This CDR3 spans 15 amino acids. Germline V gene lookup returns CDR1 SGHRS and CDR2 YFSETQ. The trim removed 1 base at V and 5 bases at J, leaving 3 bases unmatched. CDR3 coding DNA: TGCGCCAGCAGCTTGACTAGCGGGGCTGACAATGAGCAGTTCTTC. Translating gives CASSLTSGADNEQFF.

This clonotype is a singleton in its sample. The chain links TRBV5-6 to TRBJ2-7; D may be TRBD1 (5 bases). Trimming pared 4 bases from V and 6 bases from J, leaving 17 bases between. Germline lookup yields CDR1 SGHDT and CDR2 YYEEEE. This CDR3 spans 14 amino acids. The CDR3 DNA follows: TGTGCCAGCAGCGGGGTGGGGCCGCCGGTCGAGCAGTACTTC. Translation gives CASSGVGPPVEQYF.

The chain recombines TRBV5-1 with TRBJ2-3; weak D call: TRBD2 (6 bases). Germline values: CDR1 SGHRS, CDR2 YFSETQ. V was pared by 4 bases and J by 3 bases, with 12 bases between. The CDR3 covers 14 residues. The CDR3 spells CASSGTSTTDTQYF. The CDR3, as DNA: TGCGCCAGCAGCGGGACTTCTACAACAGATACGCAGTATTTT. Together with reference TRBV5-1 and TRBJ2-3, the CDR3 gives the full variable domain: KAGVTQTPRYLIKTRGQQVTLSCSPISGHRSVSWYQQTPGQGLQFLFEYFSETQRNKGNFPGRFSGRQFSNSRSEMNVSTLELGDSALYLCASSGTSTTDTQYFGPGTRLTVL.

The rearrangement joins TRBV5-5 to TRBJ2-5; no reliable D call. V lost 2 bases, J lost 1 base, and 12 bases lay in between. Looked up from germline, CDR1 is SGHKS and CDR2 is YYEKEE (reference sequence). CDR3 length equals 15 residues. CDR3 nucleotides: TGTGCCAGCAGCTTCGGGCACGCCTCCCAAGAGACCCAGTACTTC. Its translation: CASSFGHASQETQYF.

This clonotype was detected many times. CDR3 coding DNA: TGCAGTGCTAGGAGTGAGACTAGCGGGGTAATGAATGAGCAGTTCTTC. This encodes CSARSETSGVMNEQFF. The chain is built from TRBV20-1 and TRBJ2-1; 11 nucleotides agree with TRBD2. CDR1 DFQATT and CDR2 SNEGSKA come from the germline V gene (reference sequence). V was clipped by 3 bases and J by 7 bases; unmatched bases: 11. CDR3 size: 16 residues.

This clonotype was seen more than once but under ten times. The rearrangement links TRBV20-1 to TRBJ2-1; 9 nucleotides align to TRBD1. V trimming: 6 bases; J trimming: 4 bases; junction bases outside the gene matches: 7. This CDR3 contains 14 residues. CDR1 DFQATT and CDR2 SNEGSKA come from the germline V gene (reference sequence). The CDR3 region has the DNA TGCAGTGCCCACCGGGACAGGGCTTACAATGAGCAGTTCTTC. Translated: CSAHRDRAYNEQFF.

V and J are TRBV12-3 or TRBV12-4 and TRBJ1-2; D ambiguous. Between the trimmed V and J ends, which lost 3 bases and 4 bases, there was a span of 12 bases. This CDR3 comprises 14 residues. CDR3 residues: CASSFYGALYGYTF. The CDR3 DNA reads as TGTGCCAGCAGTTTTTACGGTGCCCTCTATGGCTACACCTTC.

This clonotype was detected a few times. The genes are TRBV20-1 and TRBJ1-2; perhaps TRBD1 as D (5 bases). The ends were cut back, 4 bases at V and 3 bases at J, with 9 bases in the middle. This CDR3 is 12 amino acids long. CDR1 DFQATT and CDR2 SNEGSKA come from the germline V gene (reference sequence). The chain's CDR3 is CSATGGYYGYTF. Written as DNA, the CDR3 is TGCAGTGCTACCGGGGGGTACTATGGCTACACCTTC.

The CDR3 DNA sequence: TGTGCCAGCAGCCCCAGGGGGGGGGCAGCTTCCTACGAGCAGTACTTC. Protein sequence: CASSPRGGAASYEQYF. V is TRBV9 and J is TRBJ2-7; D possibly matches TRBD1 or TRBD2 (7 bases each). Germline lookup yields CDR1 SGDLS and CDR2 YYNGEE. This CDR3 is built from 16 residues. V lost 4 bases to trimming and J lost 1 base, with 18 bases between them.

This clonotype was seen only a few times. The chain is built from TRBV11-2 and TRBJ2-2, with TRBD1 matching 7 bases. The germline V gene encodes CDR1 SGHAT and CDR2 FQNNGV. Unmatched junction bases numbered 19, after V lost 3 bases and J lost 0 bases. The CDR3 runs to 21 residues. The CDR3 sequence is CASSFFGRQGVSNTNTGELFF. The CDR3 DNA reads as TGTGCCAGCAGCTTTTTCGGGCGGCAGGGGGTCTCGAATACGAACACCGGGGAGCTGTTTTTT.

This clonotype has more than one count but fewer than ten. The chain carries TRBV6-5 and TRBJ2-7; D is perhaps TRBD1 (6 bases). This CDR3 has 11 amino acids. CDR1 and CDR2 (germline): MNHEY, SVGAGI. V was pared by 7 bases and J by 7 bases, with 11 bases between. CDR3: CASKQGLEQYF. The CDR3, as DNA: TGTGCCAGCAAGCAGGGGCTAGAGCAGTACTTC.

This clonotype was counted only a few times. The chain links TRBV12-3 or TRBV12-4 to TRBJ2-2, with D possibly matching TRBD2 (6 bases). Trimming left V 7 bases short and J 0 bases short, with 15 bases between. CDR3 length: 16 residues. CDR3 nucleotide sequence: TGTGCCAGCACCCCCCGGAGACTAGCGAACACCGGGGAGCTGTTTTTT. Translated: CASTPRRLANTGELFF.

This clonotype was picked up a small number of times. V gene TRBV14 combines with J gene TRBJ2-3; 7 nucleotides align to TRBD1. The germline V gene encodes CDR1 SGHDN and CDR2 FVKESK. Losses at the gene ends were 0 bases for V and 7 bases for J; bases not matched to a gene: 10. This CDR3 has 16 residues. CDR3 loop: CASSQDPYRGRNTQYF. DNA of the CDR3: TGTGCCAGCAGCCAAGATCCGTACAGGGGAAGGAATACGCAGTATTTT.